The T cell receptor (beta chain) described here comes from a study of patients and donors after allogeneic stem cell transplantation. From germline, CDR1 is ENHRY and CDR2 SYGVKD. V dropped 3 bases and J dropped 4; count of bases not matched to a gene: 6. The CDR3 totals 15 residues. From the RT-PCR reads, TCRdb called clonotypes with MiXCR, one entry per CDR3 protein. The data show about a million distinct CDR3 sequences, with more than 15% seen just once and 5% to 6.5% held by the top ten. The specimen sequenced was blood, either unsorted or a sorted T cell fraction (not recorded which). The clonotype originates from a human donor who was either an allogeneic HSCT recipient or a stem cell or donor lymphocyte infusion donor (not recorded which). It is not recorded whose cells these are; they may come from a transplant donor. The J gene is TRBJ2-7, the V gene TRBV10-3, with TRBD2 matching over 10 bases. In DNA form, the CDR3 reads TGTGCCATCAGTGATCGGACTAGCGGTTTATACGAGCAGTACTTC. Translating gives CAISDRTSGLYEQYF.